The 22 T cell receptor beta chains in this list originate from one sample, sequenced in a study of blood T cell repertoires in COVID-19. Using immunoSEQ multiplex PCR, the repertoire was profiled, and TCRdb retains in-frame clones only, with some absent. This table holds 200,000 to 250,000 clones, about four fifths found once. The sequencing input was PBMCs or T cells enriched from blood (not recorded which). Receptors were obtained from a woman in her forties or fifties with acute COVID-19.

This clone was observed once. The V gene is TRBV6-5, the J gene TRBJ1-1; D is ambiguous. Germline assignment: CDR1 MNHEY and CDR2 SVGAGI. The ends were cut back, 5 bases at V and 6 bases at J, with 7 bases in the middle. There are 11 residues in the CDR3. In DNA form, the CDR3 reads TGTGCCAGCAGTAGTGGGCCTGAAGCTTTCTTT. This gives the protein CASSSGPEAFF.

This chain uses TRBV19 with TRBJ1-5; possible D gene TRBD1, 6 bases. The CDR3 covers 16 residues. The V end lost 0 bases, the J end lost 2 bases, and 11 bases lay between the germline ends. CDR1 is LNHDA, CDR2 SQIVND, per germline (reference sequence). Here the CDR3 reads CASSIDLQGRNQPQHF. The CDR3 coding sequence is TGTGCCAGTAGTATAGATTTACAGGGTCGCAATCAGCCCCAGCATTTT.

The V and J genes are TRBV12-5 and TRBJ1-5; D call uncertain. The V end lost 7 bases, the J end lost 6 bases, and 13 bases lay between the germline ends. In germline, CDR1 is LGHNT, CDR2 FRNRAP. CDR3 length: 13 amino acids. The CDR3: CASAHQVVQPQHF. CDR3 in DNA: TGTGCTAGTGCCCACCAGGTAGTTCAGCCCCAGCATTTT.

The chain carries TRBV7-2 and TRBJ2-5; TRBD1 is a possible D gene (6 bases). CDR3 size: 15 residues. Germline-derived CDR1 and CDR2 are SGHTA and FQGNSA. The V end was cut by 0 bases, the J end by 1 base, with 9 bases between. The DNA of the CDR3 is TGTGCCAGCAGCTTAGCGTACAGGGTCCAAGAGACCCAGTACTTC. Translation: CASSLAYRVQETQYF.

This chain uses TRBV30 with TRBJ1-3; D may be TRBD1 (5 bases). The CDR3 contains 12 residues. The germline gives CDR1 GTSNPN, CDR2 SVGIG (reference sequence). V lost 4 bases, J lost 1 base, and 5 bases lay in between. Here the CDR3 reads CAWTGSGNTIYF. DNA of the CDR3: TGTGCCTGGACAGGGTCTGGAAACACCATATATTTT.

The CDR3 reads CASSSTSQETQYF. For the CDR3, the DNA is TGCGCCAGCAGCTCCACATCGCAAGAGACCCAGTACTTC. V and J are TRBV4-1 and TRBJ2-5; D is unresolved. Germline-derived CDR1 and CDR2 are MGHRA and YSYEKL. Trimming removed 5 bases at V and 2 bases at J, with 9 bases between. The CDR3 length is 13 residues.

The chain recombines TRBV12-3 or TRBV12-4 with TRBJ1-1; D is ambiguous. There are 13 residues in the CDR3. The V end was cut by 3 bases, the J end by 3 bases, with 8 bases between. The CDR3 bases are TGTGCCAGCAGTTTCGACGGGGACACTGAAGCTTTCTTT. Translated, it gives CASSFDGDTEAFF.

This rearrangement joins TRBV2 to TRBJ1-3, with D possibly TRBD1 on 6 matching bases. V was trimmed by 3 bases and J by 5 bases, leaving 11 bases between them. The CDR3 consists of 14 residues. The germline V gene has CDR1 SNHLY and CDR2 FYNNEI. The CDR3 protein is CASSDWDIRNTIYF. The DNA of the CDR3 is TGTGCCAGCAGTGACTGGGACATAAGAAACACCATATATTTT.

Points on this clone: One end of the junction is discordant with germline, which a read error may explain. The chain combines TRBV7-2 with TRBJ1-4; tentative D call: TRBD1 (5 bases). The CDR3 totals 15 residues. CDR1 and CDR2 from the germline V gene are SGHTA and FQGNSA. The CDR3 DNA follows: TGTGCCAGCAGCCTAGCCGGGACTTATAATGAAAAACTGTTTTTT. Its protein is CASSLAGTYNEKLFF. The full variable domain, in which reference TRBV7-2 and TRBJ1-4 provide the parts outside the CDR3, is GAGVSQSPSNKVTEKGKDVELRCDPISGHTALYWYRQSLGQGLEFLIYFQGNSAPDKSGLPSDRFSAERTGGSVSTLTIQRTQQEDSAVYLCASSLAGTYNEKLFFGSGTQLSVL.

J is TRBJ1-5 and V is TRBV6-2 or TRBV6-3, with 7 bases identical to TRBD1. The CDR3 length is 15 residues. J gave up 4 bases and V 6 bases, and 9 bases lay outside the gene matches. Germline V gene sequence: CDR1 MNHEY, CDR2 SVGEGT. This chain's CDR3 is CASSIGTVPNQPQHF. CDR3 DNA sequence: TGTGCCAGCAGCATCGGGACAGTCCCTAATCAGCCCCAGCATTTT.

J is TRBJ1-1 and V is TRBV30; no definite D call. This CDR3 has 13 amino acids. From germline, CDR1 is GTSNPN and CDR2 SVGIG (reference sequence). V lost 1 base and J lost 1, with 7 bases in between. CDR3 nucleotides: TGTGCCTGGAGTGGGTCGGGGAACACTGAAGCTTTCTTT. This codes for CAWSGSGNTEAFF. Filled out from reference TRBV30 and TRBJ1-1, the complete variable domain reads SQTIHQWPATLVQPVGSPLSLECTVEGTSNPNLYWYRQAAGRGLQLLFYSVGIGQISSEVPQNLSASRPQDRQFILSSKKLLLSDSGFYLCAWSGSGNTEAFFGQGTRLTVV.

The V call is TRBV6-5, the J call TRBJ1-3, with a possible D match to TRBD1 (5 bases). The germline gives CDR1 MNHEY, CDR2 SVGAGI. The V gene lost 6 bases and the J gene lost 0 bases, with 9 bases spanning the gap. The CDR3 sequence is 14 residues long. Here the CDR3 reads CASRDRDSGNTIYF. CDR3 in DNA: TGTGCCAGCAGAGACAGAGACTCTGGAAACACCATATATTTT.

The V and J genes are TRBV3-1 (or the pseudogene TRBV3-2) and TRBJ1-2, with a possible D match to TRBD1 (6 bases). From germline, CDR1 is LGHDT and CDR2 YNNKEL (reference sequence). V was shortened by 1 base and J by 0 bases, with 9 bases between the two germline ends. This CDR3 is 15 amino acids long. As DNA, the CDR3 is TGTGCCAGCAGCCAAGGCTCAGGGGCTAACTATGGCTACACCTTC. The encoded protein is CASSQGSGANYGYTF.

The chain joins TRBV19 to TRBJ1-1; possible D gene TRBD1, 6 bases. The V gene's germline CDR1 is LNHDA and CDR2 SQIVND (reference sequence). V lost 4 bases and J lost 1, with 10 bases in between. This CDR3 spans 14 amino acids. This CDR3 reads CASSKTGANTEAFF. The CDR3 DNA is TGTGCCAGTAGTAAGACAGGTGCGAACACTGAAGCTTTCTTT.

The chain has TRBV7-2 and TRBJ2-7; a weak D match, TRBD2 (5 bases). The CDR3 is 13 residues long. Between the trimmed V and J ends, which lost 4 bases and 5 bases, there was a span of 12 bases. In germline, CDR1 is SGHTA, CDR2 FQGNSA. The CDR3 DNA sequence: TGTGCCAGCAGCTGGAGGCCCCTCGACGAGCAGTACTTC. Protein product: CASSWRPLDEQYF.

The CDR3 nucleotides read TGTGCCAGCAGCTTAGTTGCGGAGTACGAGCAGTACTTC. It yields the protein CASSLVAEYEQYF. The chain couples TRBV7-8 to TRBJ2-7, with D hard to call. The CDR3 totals 13 residues. The germline CDR1 and CDR2 sequences are SGHVS and FQNEAQ. V lost 1 base and J 4 bases, leaving 8 bases between the germline ends.

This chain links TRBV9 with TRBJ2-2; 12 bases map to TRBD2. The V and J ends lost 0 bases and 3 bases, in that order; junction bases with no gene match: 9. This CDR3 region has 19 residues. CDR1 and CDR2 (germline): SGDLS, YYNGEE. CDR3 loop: CASSVGTNGLAGYTGELFF. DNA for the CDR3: TGTGCCAGCAGCGTAGGAACGAACGGACTAGCGGGGTACACCGGGGAGCTGTTTTTT.

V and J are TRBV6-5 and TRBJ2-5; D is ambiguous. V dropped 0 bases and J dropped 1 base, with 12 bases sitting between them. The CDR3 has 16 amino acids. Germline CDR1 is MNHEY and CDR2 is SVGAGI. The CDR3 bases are TGTGCCAGCAGTTACTCGATTGTCCAGCGCCAAGAGACCCAGTACTTC. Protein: CASSYSIVQRQETQYF.

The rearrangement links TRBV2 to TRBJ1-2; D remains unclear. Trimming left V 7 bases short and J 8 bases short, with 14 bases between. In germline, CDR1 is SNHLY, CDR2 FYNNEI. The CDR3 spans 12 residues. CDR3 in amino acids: CASTKEGWGYTF. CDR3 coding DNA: TGTGCCAGCACGAAGGAGGGCTGGGGCTACACCTTC.

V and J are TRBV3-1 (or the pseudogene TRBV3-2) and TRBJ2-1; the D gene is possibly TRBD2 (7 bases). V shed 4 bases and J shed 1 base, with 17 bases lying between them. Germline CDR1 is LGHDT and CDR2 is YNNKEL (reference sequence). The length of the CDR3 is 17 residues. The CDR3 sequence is CASSRTIQGGSYNEQFF. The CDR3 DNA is TGTGCCAGCAGCCGAACCATACAGGGAGGGTCCTACAATGAGCAGTTCTTC.

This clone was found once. In nucleotides, the CDR3 is TGTGCCTGGAGTGGAACTCCGGGACTCGCTGAGCAGTTCTTC. This codes for CAWSGTPGLAEQFF. V is TRBV30 and J is TRBJ2-1, with D possibly TRBD2 on 6 matching bases. The V end was cut by 1 base, the J end by 9 bases, with 16 bases between. The V gene's germline CDR1 is GTSNPN and CDR2 SVGIG (reference sequence). The CDR3 consists of 14 residues.

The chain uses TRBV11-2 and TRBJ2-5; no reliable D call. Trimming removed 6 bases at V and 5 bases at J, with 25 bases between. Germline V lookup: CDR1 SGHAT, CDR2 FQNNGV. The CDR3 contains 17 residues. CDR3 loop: CASSSEVVILAQETQYF. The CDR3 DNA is TGTGCCAGCAGTTCAGAAGTCGTCATTCTCGCACAGGAGACCCAGTACTTC.